Below, 29 T cell receptor delta chains from the same sample are listed, as sequenced in a study of gamma-delta T cells after stem cell transplantation listed by TCRdb under 2016. The library relied on RT-PCR. Instrument on record: Illumina MiSeq. Clonotypes were called again by TCRdb from the public reads via CATT, and duplicate nucleotide sequences were then merged into one entry. The sample data list thousands of delta-chain clones, and over 1.5% of these were observed just once. Of the sample, around 29% is held by the ten largest clones. The sequencing input was gamma-delta T cells. The receptors shown here come from a human donor. It is not recorded whose cells these are; they may come from a transplant donor.

This clone was observed a few times. The TCRdb protein, from a much larger clone, departs from this DNA's translation at residue 7, likely by read error; the protein shown derives from the DNA. CDR3 amino acids: CACDTVPLGDTQNHDKLIF. In nucleotides, the CDR3 is TGTGCCTGTGACACCGTACCCCTGGGGGATACTCAGAACCACGATAAACTCATCTTT. V usage is TRDV2 and J usage is TRDJ1; 11 bases match TRDD3. Germline V gives CDR1 GEAIGNYY, CDR2 EKD. V shed 0 bases and J 4 bases; nucleotides not matched to a gene: 15. The CDR3 extends over 19 amino acids.

Concerning this clone itself: The amino acid sequence in TCRdb belongs to a much larger clone and departs from this DNA's translation at residue 13, likely a sequencing read error; the sequence shown is translated from the DNA. The chain links TRDV2 to TRDJ1; TRDD3 aligns across 8 bases. Germline CDR1 reads GEAIGNYY; CDR2 reads EKD. The CDR3 is 15 residues long. The CDR3 reads CACDTLGGEPDKPIF. DNA for the CDR3: TGTGCCTGTGACACACTGGGGGGAGAGCCCGATAAACCCATCTTT.

Of note for this clone: A far larger clone lies a single base away; this is likely a read error. The same CDR3 also results from other DNA sequences found in this sample. The rearrangement links TRDV2 to TRDJ1; no definite D call. The CDR3 consists of 15 residues. Germline assignment: CDR1 GEAIGNYY and CDR2 EKD. The V and J ends lost 0 bases and 0 bases respectively, with 10 bases between them. The CDR3 spells CACDTVGAYTDKLIF. CDR3 in DNA: TGTGCCTGTGACACCGTTGGTGCGTACACCGATAAACTCATCTTT.

The sample holds a few counts of this clone. The TCRdb protein comes from a much larger clone and disagrees with this DNA's translation at residue 13, likely due to a read error; the protein given here is derived from the DNA. This chain joins TRDV2 and TRDJ1, with TRDD3 matching 7 bases. Germline values: CDR1 GEAIGNYY, CDR2 EKD. This CDR3 has 17 residues. CDR3 coding DNA: TGTGCCTGTGACACCCTCGGGGATAGGGACTACACCAATAAACTCATCTTT. Residues: CACDTLGDRDYTNKLIF.

Sample share makes this clone medium-sized (0.01 to 0.1%). In the same sample, other DNA sequences code for this CDR3. The chain carries TRDV2 and TRDJ1; 13 nucleotides line up with TRDD3. Germline CDR1 is GEAIGNYY and CDR2 is EKD. V lost 3 bases and J lost 1; bases outside the gene matches: 16. The CDR3 contains 20 residues. The DNA for the CDR3 is TGTGCCTGTGACTCTCTACTGGGGGATACGGGACCGACGAGCACCGATAAACTCATCTTT. Protein: CACDSLLGDTGPTSTDKLIF.

The chain links TRDV2 to TRDJ1; 13 bases match TRDD3. V lost 3 bases and J lost 2; bases outside the gene matches: 8. Germline V gene lookup returns CDR1 GEAIGNYY and CDR2 EKD. The CDR3 is 17 residues long. The CDR3 loop reads CACDALLGDTQTDKLIF. For the CDR3, the DNA is TGTGCCTGTGACGCCTTACTGGGGGATACGCAAACCGATAAACTCATCTTT.

About this clone: A clone one base away is much larger, so this may be a read error. The gene calls are TRDV1 and TRDJ1; 10 bases line up with TRDD3. Germline loops: CDR1 TSWWSYY, CDR2 QGS. The ends lost 3 bases at V and 2 bases at J; junction bases unmatched: 39. The CDR3 runs 27 residues. The CDR3: CALGDLDGLPLSNRGIRGGLCTDKLIF. DNA for the CDR3: TGTGCTCTTGGGGACCTCGATGGCCTTCCCCTTAGTAACAGGGGGATACGCGGGGGTCTTTGTACCGATAAACTCATCTTT.

Comments on this clone: TCRdb pairs this DNA with a much larger clone's protein that differs at residue 4, likely a read error; the protein shown was translated from the DNA. The CDR3 coding sequence is TGTGCCTGTGGCACGACTGGGGGATACTCGAGCTCCTGGGACACCCGACAGATGTTTTTC. It encodes CACGTTGGYSSSWDTRQMFF. The chain has TRDV2 and TRDJ3; 12 positions agree with TRDD3. V shed 5 bases, J shed 0 bases, and the junction held 10 bases outside the gene matches. CDR1 and CDR2 (germline): GEAIGNYY, EKD. The CDR3 sequence is 20 residues long.

To note about this clone: The protein TCRdb lists belongs to a much larger clone and differs from this DNA's translation at residue 9, which points to a read error; the protein shown is made from the DNA. V and J are TRDV2 and TRDJ1; D not certain. Germline CDR1 reads GEAIGNYY; CDR2 reads EKD. With 0 bases removed from V and 0 bases from J, the gap between germline ends came to 10 bases. The CDR3 runs to 15 residues. CDR3 nucleotides: TGTGCCTGTGACACCATTGGCCTTAACACCGATAAACTCATCTTT. It yields the protein CACDTIGLNTDKLIF.

The rearrangement joins TRDV2 to TRDJ1, with TRDD3 identical over 7 bases. This CDR3 is built from 22 residues. V was clipped by 0 bases and J by 2 bases; unmatched bases: 26. Germline CDR1 reads GEAIGNYY; CDR2 reads EKD. CDR3 DNA sequence: TGTGCCTGTGACACCGTTGGGATCCTAGGGGTACTGGGGATAGATCGTACCGATAAACTCATCTTT. This sequence encodes CACDTVGILGVLGIDRTDKLIF.

This clone has only a few counts. The TCRdb protein, from a much larger clone, departs from this DNA's translation at residue 3, likely by read error; the protein shown derives from the DNA. V is TRDV2 and J is TRDJ1, with 12 bases matching TRDD3. Germline V CDR1 and CDR2: GEAIGNYY, EKD. CDR3 size: 19 residues. The DNA for the CDR3 is TGTGCCCGTGACCCTCTTACTGGGGGATACTCGGGCGACACCGATAAACTCATCTTT. Protein: CARDPLTGGYSGDTDKLIF.

This clone was counted a few times. A far bigger clonotype differs at one base, so this is likely a read error. This sample includes further DNA sequences coding for the same CDR3. The chain uses TRDV2 and TRDJ3; 10 bases line up with TRDD3. From germline, CDR1 is GEAIGNYY and CDR2 EKD. This CDR3 region has 20 residues. Losses at the gene ends were 3 bases for V and 0 bases for J; bases not matched to a gene: 10. The DNA of the CDR3 is TGTGCCTGTGACCAACTGGGGGATGATACCCTCTCCTGGGACACCCGACAGATGTTTTTC. Amino acids: CACDQLGDDTLSWDTRQMFF.

For this clone: A far more abundant clone sits one base away, making this likely a read error. Other DNA sequences from this sample encode an identical CDR3 as well. This chain links TRDV2 with TRDJ1, with 7 bases aligning to TRDD3. Germline V gene data show CDR1 as GEAIGNYY and CDR2 as EKD. The CDR3 loop spans 18 amino acids. The CDR3 nucleotides read TGTGCCTGTGAACCTCTAACCTTACTGGGGATCCACACCGATAAACTCATTTTT. Translated, it gives CACEPLTLLGIHTDKLIF.

This clone is classed as medium-sized. The sample has other DNA sequences that encode this CDR3 too. The chain links TRDV2 to TRDJ1, with 8 bases that match TRDD3. J gave up 2 bases and V 3 bases, and 19 bases lay outside the gene matches. The CDR3 runs to 19 residues. Germline lookup yields CDR1 GEAIGNYY and CDR2 EKD. The CDR3 DNA reads TGTGCCTGTGACCCCCTTGATGGGGGATTCCCCCCTGGAACCGATAAACTCATCTTT. Translating gives CACDPLDGGFPPGTDKLIF.

This clone has only a few counts. The protein that TCRdb holds for this DNA derives from a much larger clone and differs from the translated DNA at residue 7, which likely indicates a read error; the protein shown here is translated from the DNA. This chain uses TRDV2 with TRDJ1, with TRDD3 matching over 7 bases. V lost 0 bases and J lost 1; bases outside the gene matches: 13. The length of the CDR3 is 18 residues. Germline loops: CDR1 GEAIGNYY, CDR2 EKD. The CDR3 region is CACDTIGRWGTRTDKLIF. The CDR3 nucleotides read TGTGCCTGTGACACCATAGGCCGTTGGGGGACCCGCACCGATAAACTCATCTTT.

The table lists this clone with a few counts. This is likely an artifact of a read error, given a far larger clone one base away. The chain couples TRDV2 to TRDJ3; D may be TRDD3 (6 bases). V lost 0 bases and J 5 bases, leaving 25 bases between the germline ends. This CDR3 contains 21 residues. Germline V gene sequence: CDR1 GEAIGNYY, CDR2 EKD. The CDR3 loop is CACDTAERGRDNPRDTRQMFF. DNA for the CDR3: TGTGCCTGTGACACCGCGGAGAGAGGGAGGGATAACCCCCGGGACACCCGACAGATGTTTTTC.

This clone was picked up many times. Given a far larger clone just one base away, this is likely a sequencing read error. This sample also contains other DNA sequences that code for the same CDR3. The genes are TRDV2 and TRDJ1, with D possibly being TRDD3 (6 bases). Germline values: CDR1 GEAIGNYY, CDR2 EKD. The CDR3 is 20 amino acids. Trimming removed 2 bases at V and 0 bases at J, with 27 bases between. This chain's CDR3 is CACDINTGGPWGIYTDKLIF. In nucleotides, the CDR3 is TGTGCCTGTGACATCAATACAGGGGGACCCTGGGGCATATACACCGATAAACTCATCTTT.

A few counts support this clone. The protein held in TCRdb is that of a much larger clone and does not match this DNA's translation at residue 10, likely because of a read error; the protein shown is translated from the DNA. The V and J genes are TRDV2 and TRDJ1; 7 positions match TRDD3. Trimming took 6 bases from V and 3 from J; bases not matched to a gene: 12. CDR1 is GEAIGNYY, CDR2 EKD, per germline. The CDR3 loop spans 15 amino acids. The CDR3 DNA follows: TGTGCCTGTTTCGGGATACACGAGTACGCCGATAAACTCATCTTT. It encodes CACFGIHEYADKLIF.

This clone was counted only a few times. The protein held in TCRdb is that of a much larger clone and does not match this DNA's translation at residue 13, likely because of a read error; the protein shown is translated from the DNA. The V and J genes are TRDV2 and TRDJ1; D may be TRDD3 (6 bases). CDR1 GEAIGNYY and CDR2 EKD come from the germline V gene. This CDR3 contains 15 residues. The CDR3 DNA is TGTGCCTGTGACCCTCTTGGGGGGCACACCGATAAACCCATCTTT. Its protein product is CACDPLGGHTDKPIF.

The gene calls are TRDV2 and TRDJ3; 9 positions agree with TRDD3. The germline gives CDR1 GEAIGNYY, CDR2 EKD. This CDR3 region has 20 residues. The ends lost 1 base at V and 0 bases at J; junction bases unmatched: 9. CDR3 nucleotide sequence: TGTGCCTGTGACACGCTGACTGGGGGACCAAGCTCCTGGGACACCCGACAGATGTTTTTC. It is translated as CACDTLTGGPSSWDTRQMFF.

Only a few counts were recorded for this clone. This DNA's translation differs at residue 15 from TCRdb's protein, which comes from a much larger clone; a read error is likely, and the protein shown is translated from the DNA. This sequence joins TRDV2 and TRDJ1, with 12 nucleotides matching TRDD3. The length of the CDR3 is 20 residues. The germline V gene has CDR1 GEAIGNYY and CDR2 EKD. After removal of 1 base from V and 3 bases from J, the junction contained 17 bases not matched to a gene. CDR3 sequence reads: CACDTINTGGYHLYADKLIF. The DNA of the CDR3 is TGTGCCTGTGACACGATCAATACTGGGGGATACCACCTGTACGCCGATAAACTCATCTTT.

Points on this clone: The likely explanation is a read error, given a far larger clone one base away. Other DNA sequences in this sample translate to the same CDR3. The chain uses TRDV2 and TRDJ1, with D possibly being TRDD3 (6 bases). Germline values: CDR1 GEAIGNYY, CDR2 EKD. CDR3 length equals 17 residues. The V end lost 0 bases, the J end lost 0 bases, and 16 bases lay between the germline ends. This CDR3 is CACDTLGDRDYTDKLIF. CDR3 DNA: TGTGCCTGTGACACCCTCGGGGATCGGGACTACACCGATAAACTCATCTTT.

This clone was counted between two and nine times. TCRdb has a much larger clone's protein, which differs at residue 6 from the translation of this DNA, likely because of a read error; what is shown is the protein translated from the DNA. This chain's CDR3 is CACDEIYSGRLTDKLIF. DNA of the CDR3: TGTGCCTGTGACGAAATATATTCTGGGCGATTAACCGATAAACTCATCTTT. The V gene is TRDV2, the J gene TRDJ1; maybe TRDD1 (6 bases). Deletions cut 3 bases from V and 2 bases from J, with 21 bases between. The germline gives CDR1 GEAIGNYY, CDR2 EKD. This CDR3 spans 17 amino acids.

Of note for this clone: A much larger clone lies a single base off, so this may be a read error. This sample also contains other DNA sequences that code for the same CDR3. The genes are TRDV2 and TRDJ3, with a weak D call TRDD3 (5 bases). The CDR3 extends over 17 amino acids. Germline-derived CDR1 and CDR2 are GEAIGNYY and EKD. Trimming shortened V by 3 bases and J by 4 bases, and 15 bases separated the two germline ends. The CDR3 sequence is CACDGTGSSWDTRQMFF. The CDR3 DNA sequence: TGTGCCTGTGACGGTACTGGAAGCTCTTGGGACACCCGACAGATGTTTTTC.

Comments on this clone: TCRdb lists the protein of a much larger clone for this DNA, which differs at residue 4, so this is likely a read error; the protein given here is translated from the DNA itself. The CDR3 DNA follows: TGTGCCTGTGCCACCGTACTGGGGGATCCGTTCCCGTACACCGATAAACTCATCTTT. Encoded protein: CACATVLGDPFPYTDKLIF. This sequence joins TRDV2 and TRDJ1; 10 bases agree with TRDD3. The CDR3 totals 19 residues. Germline V lookup: CDR1 GEAIGNYY, CDR2 EKD.

About this clone itself: TCRdb's listed protein matches a much larger clone and diverges from this DNA's translation at residue 5, likely through a read error; the protein shown comes from the DNA. J is TRDJ1 and V is TRDV2, with D possibly being TRDD3 (5 bases). With 3 bases removed from V and 0 bases from J, the gap between germline ends came to 22 bases. The CDR3 contains 18 residues. Germline V gene lookup returns CDR1 GEAIGNYY and CDR2 EKD. The CDR3 spells CACDAVGSKAVYTDKLIF. The CDR3, as DNA: TGTGCCTGTGACGCCGTGGGATCCAAAGCCGTGTACACCGATAAACTCATCTTT.

By share, this clone counts as medium-sized. This chain joins TRDV2 and TRDJ1, with 13 nucleotides matching TRDD3. The trim removed 3 bases at V and 1 base at J, leaving 16 bases unmatched. The CDR3 has 20 residues. Per germline, CDR1 GEAIGNYY and CDR2 EKD. CDR3 loop: CACDPLTGGYAVGGTDKLIF. CDR3 coding DNA: TGTGCCTGTGACCCTCTTACTGGGGGATACGCGGTCGGGGGCACCGATAAACTCATCTTT.

This clone was counted between two and nine times. A far larger clone is just one base off, so this is likely a read error. At the DNA level, this CDR3 is encoded by other sequences in the same sample as well. The chain combines TRDV2 with TRDJ1; maybe TRDD3 (6 bases). Germline V CDR1 and CDR2: GEAIGNYY, EKD. There are 17 residues in the CDR3. V was trimmed by 1 base and J by 7 bases, leaving 24 bases between them. The CDR3 sequence is CACDTILGDTVDRKLIF. CDR3 DNA sequence: TGTGCCTGTGACACGATACTGGGAGATACGGTGGACCGTAAACTCATCTTT.

Concerning this clone itself: For this DNA, TCRdb reports the protein of a much larger clone, which diverges at residues 3 and 5, most likely from a read error; the protein presented here is translated directly from the DNA. J is TRDJ1 and V is TRDV2; TRDD3 might be the D (5 bases). This CDR3 contains 17 residues. CDR1 is GEAIGNYY, CDR2 EKD, per germline. CDR3 sequence: CARDAVGVGLYTDKLIF. CDR3 sequence (DNA): TGTGCCCGTGACGCCGTTGGGGTCGGATTATACACCGATAAACTCATCTTT.